The 30 T cell receptor beta chains below all came from one sample that was sequenced in a study of blood T cell repertoires in COVID-19 (dated by TCRdb to about 2020). The library relied on the immunoSEQ multiplex PCR assay. Held by TCRdb, this immuneACCESS table contains in-frame sequences only and omits some clones. Under half of the omission traces to an unresolved V gene where checked; the cause of the rest is unknown. For this sample the table gives 140,000 to 150,000 clones, of which 84% were detected only once. Of the sample, roughly 8.7% falls within the top ten clones. The sequencing input was peripheral blood. These receptors originate from a man aged 30-40 years with COVID-19, enrolled during active disease.

The chain couples TRBV21-1 to TRBJ2-4; the D segment call TRBD1 is taken from the table without a DNA check. TRBV21-1 has pseudogene status. The CDR3 covers 15 residues. CDR3 protein: CASSYDRGPKNIQYF. CDR3 coding DNA: TGTGCCAGCAGCTACGACAGGGGGCCCAAAAACATTCAGTACTTC.

This chain uses TRBV5-1 with TRBJ2-3; 8 bases line up with TRBD2. The CDR3 extends over 18 amino acids. From germline, CDR1 is SGHRS and CDR2 YFSETQ. V shed 0 bases and J 0 bases; nucleotides not matched to a gene: 9. For the CDR3, the DNA is TGCGCCAGCAGCTTGGCCCCCGGGGGGGGACCTAGCACAGATACGCAGTATTTT. It translates to CASSLAPGGGPSTDTQYF.

A few counts support this clone. This chain uses TRBV5-1 with TRBJ2-5; no reliable D call. CDR1 is SGHRS and CDR2 is YFSETQ in the germline V gene. V was clipped by 4 bases and J by 3 bases, with 10 bases between them. CDR3 length: 13 residues. Here the CDR3 DNA reads TGCGCCAGCAGCCGAGAACTTGAAGAGACCCAGTACTTC. Its protein is CASSRELEETQYF.

V gene TRBV5-5 combines with J gene TRBJ1-3; weak D call: TRBD1 (5 bases). The CDR3 runs 16 residues. Germline-derived CDR1 and CDR2 are SGHKS and YYEKEE (reference sequence). Trimming pared 4 bases from V and 0 bases from J, leaving 14 bases between. The CDR3, as DNA: TGTGCCAGCAGCGCAGGATGGGGGGGCTCTGGAAACACCATATATTTT. Protein: CASSAGWGGSGNTIYF.

The V call is TRBV27, the J call TRBJ2-2; TRBD2 might be the D (6 bases). V gave up 0 bases and J gave up 9 bases, with 11 bases separating them. This CDR3 spans 14 amino acids. Germline CDR1 and CDR2: MNHEY and SMNVEV (reference sequence). The CDR3 nucleotides read TGTGCCAGCAGTTTATCCCGGGGGAGCCGGGAGCTGTTTTTT. This encodes CASSLSRGSRELFF.

This clone turned up a few times. CDR3 DNA sequence: TGTGCCAGTAGCCCGGGACAGAACACTGAAGCTTTCTTT. Translation: CASSPGQNTEAFF. This chain joins TRBV19 and TRBJ1-1; TRBD1 might be the D (6 bases). The CDR3 spans 13 residues. In germline, CDR1 is LNHDA, CDR2 SQIVND (reference sequence). V was cut by 6 bases and J by 1 base, with 9 bases left in between.

This rearrangement joins TRBV11-2 to TRBJ1-6, with TRBD1 as a possible D gene (5 bases). V lost 5 bases and J lost 10, with 12 bases in between. CDR1 is SGHAT, CDR2 FQNNGV, per germline. This CDR3 is built from 13 residues. The chain's CDR3 is CASSPLRASPLHF. The CDR3 nucleotides read TGTGCCAGCAGCCCCCTCAGGGCCTCACCCCTCCACTTT.

This clone was observed a single time. The chain uses TRBV7-3 and TRBJ1-2, with 9 bases fitting TRBD1. After removal of 0 bases from V and 2 bases from J, the junction contained 4 bases not matched to a gene. CDR1 SGHTA and CDR2 FQGTGA come from the germline V gene. The CDR3 totals 16 residues. CDR3 region: CASSLTGTGFNYGYTF. DNA for the CDR3: TGTGCCAGCAGCTTAACGGGGACAGGGTTCAACTATGGCTACACCTTC. The full variable domain, rest sourced from reference TRBV7-3 and TRBJ1-2, is GAGVSQTPSNKVTEKGKYVELRCDPISGHTALYWYRQSLGQGPEFLIYFQGTGAADDSGLPNDRFFAVRPEGSVSTLKIQRTERGDSAVYLCASSLTGTGFNYGYTFGSGTRLTVV.

This clone has only one observation. V usage is TRBV4-2 and J usage is TRBJ2-1; 10 nucleotides line up with TRBD2. Germline V lookup: CDR1 LGHNA, CDR2 YNFKEQ. The CDR3 sequence is 15 residues long. J was trimmed by 9 bases and V by 1 base; bases with no gene match: 6. The CDR3 loop is CASSQGEGLAAEQFF. The CDR3 nucleotides read TGTGCCAGCAGCCAAGGAGAAGGACTAGCGGCTGAGCAGTTCTTC.

The rearrangement uses TRBV3-1 (or the pseudogene TRBV3-2) and TRBJ2-4, with 8 bases fitting TRBD2. This CDR3 has 14 residues. V was clipped by 3 bases and J by 7 bases; unmatched bases: 5. Germline V gene sequence: CDR1 LGHDT, CDR2 YNNKEL (reference sequence). The CDR3 DNA is TGTGCCAGCAGCCACGGGACTAGTGAGAACATTCAGTACTTC. As protein: CASSHGTSENIQYF.

This clone was observed a handful of times. The chain has TRBV10-1 and TRBJ2-2; no clear D gene. The CDR3 consists of 15 residues. V gave up 0 bases and J gave up 7 bases, with 12 bases separating them. Germline V CDR1 and CDR2: WNHNN, SYGVQD (reference sequence). The CDR3 DNA follows: TGCGCCAGCAGTGAGTCACGAGGCATTGGCGGGGAGCTGTTTTTT. Protein sequence: CASSESRGIGGELFF.

The CDR3 region is CASSLPPGGQPQHF. The CDR3 DNA is TGTGCCAGCAGTTTACCGCCGGGGGGTCAGCCCCAGCATTTT. The chain carries TRBV28 and TRBJ1-5; D might be TRBD1 (5 bases). The CDR3 totals 14 residues. Trimming took 2 bases from V and 6 from J, leaving 11 bases between them. CDR1 MDHEN and CDR2 SYDVKM come from the germline V gene.

The CDR3 nucleotides are TGTGCTAGTGGTAGAGCTAATGAGCAGTTCTTC. This sequence encodes CASGRANEQFF. The rearrangement links TRBV12-5 to TRBJ2-1, with D uncertain. The germline V and J ends were trimmed by 5 bases and 7 bases, with 6 bases remaining between them. Germline V gene data show CDR1 as LGHNT and CDR2 as FRNRAP. The CDR3 consists of 11 residues. The full variable domain, in which reference TRBV12-5 and TRBJ2-1 provide the parts outside the CDR3, is DARVTQTPRHKVTEMGQEVTMRCQPILGHNTVFWYRQTMMQGLELLAYFRNRAPLDDSGMPKDRFSAEMPDATLATLKIQPSEPRDSAVYFCASGRANEQFFGPGTRLTVL.

The rearrangement joins TRBV10-3 to TRBJ2-3; 10 positions agree with TRBD2. CDR1 and CDR2 (germline): ENHRY, SYGVKD. The CDR3 length is 15 residues. V lost 3 bases, J lost 4 bases, and 4 bases stayed unmatched. The CDR3: CAISESSGSADTQYF. Here the CDR3 DNA reads TGTGCCATCAGTGAATCTAGCGGGAGCGCAGATACGCAGTATTTT.

This clone turned up a few times. The chain combines TRBV6-2 or TRBV6-3 with TRBJ1-1, with a possible D match to TRBD1 (5 bases). Germline V gene lookup returns CDR1 MNHEY and CDR2 SVGEGT. Between the trimmed V and J ends, which lost 2 bases and 2 bases, there was a span of 15 bases. The CDR3 covers 16 residues. The CDR3 sequence: CASSYGGGRTNTEAFF. In DNA, the CDR3 is TGTGCCAGCAGTTACGGGGGAGGGAGAACAAACACTGAAGCTTTCTTT.

The chain couples TRBV27 to TRBJ2-1; 9 nucleotides match TRBD2. The CDR3 runs 14 residues. From germline, CDR1 is MNHEY and CDR2 SMNVEV (reference sequence). Germline trimming cut 7 bases from V and 0 bases from J; bases unmatched to any gene: 1. The CDR3 is CASKREASYNEQFF. DNA of the CDR3: TGTGCCAGCAAGCGGGAGGCCTCCTACAATGAGCAGTTCTTC.

The V gene is TRBV15, the J gene TRBJ2-7, with D possibly being TRBD1 (5 bases). CDR3 length: 13 residues. V lost 2 bases, J lost 5 bases, and 10 bases lay in between. Germline loops: CDR1 LNHNV, CDR2 YYDKDF (reference sequence). As DNA, the CDR3 is TGTGCCACCAGCAGACCAACCAGGGACGAGCAGTACTTC. Its translation is CATSRPTRDEQYF.

This clone was seen a handful of times. The CDR3 loop reads CASSSFRQGASGYTF. CDR3 nucleotides: TGTGCCAGCAGTTCTTTTCGACAGGGGGCAAGTGGCTACACCTTC. The V call is TRBV6-5, the J call TRBJ1-2; TRBD1 aligns across 10 bases. The CDR3 spans 15 residues. V was pared by 4 bases and J by 7 bases, with 9 bases of the junction left unmatched. In germline, CDR1 is MNHEY, CDR2 SVGAGI.

The chain employs TRBV28 and TRBJ1-1, with D perhaps matching TRBD1 (5 bases). Germline V lookup: CDR1 MDHEN, CDR2 SYDVKM. Deletions cut 0 bases from V and 1 base from J, with 15 bases between. The CDR3 loop spans 17 amino acids. Here the CDR3 DNA reads TGTGCCAGCAGTTTATGGGGGCCTTCACCTTCGAACACTGAAGCTTTCTTT. It specifies CASSLWGPSPSNTEAFF.

A remark on this clone: Compared with germline, one end of the junction differs, possibly owing to a read error. This sequence joins TRBV6-2 or TRBV6-3 and TRBJ1-2; 10 positions match TRBD1. The CDR3 runs 16 residues. Germline values: CDR1 MNHEY, CDR2 SVGEGT. CDR3 bases: TGTGCCAGCAGTCACTCCGCCGCGGGACAGGGGAAGGGCTACACCTTC. Protein sequence: CASSHSAAGQGKGYTF.

The chain uses TRBV3-1 (or the pseudogene TRBV3-2) and TRBJ1-3; TRBD1 matches at 9 bases. Germline CDR1 and CDR2: LGHDT and YNNKEL (reference sequence). This CDR3 region has 15 residues. V lost 4 bases, J lost 7 bases, and 8 bases stayed unmatched. CDR3 amino acids: CASSLGQGVGNTIYF. CDR3 in DNA: TGTGCCAGCAGCCTGGGACAGGGTGTGGGGAACACCATATATTTT.

This chain joins TRBV27 and TRBJ1-6; 11 bases map to TRBD1. Germline CDR1 MNHEY, CDR2 SMNVEV (reference sequence). This CDR3 comprises 17 residues. Unmatched junction bases numbered 2, after V lost 2 bases and J lost 2 bases. The CDR3 is CASSLGTGGPYNSPLHF. The DNA for the CDR3 is TGTGCCAGCAGTTTAGGGACAGGGGGACCCTATAATTCACCCCTCCACTTT.

This sequence joins TRBV15 and TRBJ2-5; no definite D call. The CDR3 spans 15 residues. The germline V gene has CDR1 LNHNV and CDR2 YYDKDF (reference sequence). The germline V and J ends were trimmed by 0 bases and 2 bases, with 10 bases remaining between them. CDR3 sequence reads: CATSREWQTQETQYF. The CDR3 coding sequence is TGTGCCACCAGCAGAGAGTGGCAGACTCAAGAGACCCAGTACTTC.

This clone was counted once. The chain couples TRBV14 to TRBJ1-2, with unresolved D. CDR1 and CDR2 (germline): SGHDN, FVKESK. With 4 bases removed from V and 2 bases from J, the gap between germline ends came to 14 bases. The CDR3 has 15 residues. The CDR3 DNA sequence: TGTGCCAGCAGCCCCCAAGAGTCCCTAAACTATGGCTACACCTTC. It codes for CASSPQESLNYGYTF.

This chain links TRBV24-1 with TRBJ2-3, with D perhaps matching TRBD2 (5 bases). V lost 9 bases and J lost 6, with 12 bases in between. This CDR3 spans 12 amino acids. Germline-derived CDR1 and CDR2 are KGHDR and SFDVKD. This CDR3 reads CATSEGADTQYF. In DNA, the CDR3 is TGTGCCACCTCCGAGGGTGCGGATACGCAGTATTTT.

The chain joins TRBV7-9 to TRBJ1-1; D is undetermined. From germline, CDR1 is SEHNR and CDR2 FQNEAQ (reference sequence). The V end lost 5 bases, the J end lost 8 bases, and 15 bases lay between the germline ends. The length of the CDR3 is 13 residues. The CDR3 region is CASSRTVEGEAFF. The CDR3 DNA is TGTGCCAGCAGCCGAACCGTAGAGGGAGAAGCTTTCTTT.

This clone was detected once. V and J are TRBV3-1 (or the pseudogene TRBV3-2) and TRBJ2-1; possible D gene TRBD2, 5 bases. The CDR3 runs to 15 residues. The germline V gene encodes CDR1 LGHDT and CDR2 YNNKEL (reference sequence). Trimming removed 1 base at V and 7 bases at J, with 14 bases between. The CDR3 DNA reads TGTGCCAGCAGCCAAGCCCCTAGCCGATTGAATGAGCAGTTCTTC. Translated, it gives CASSQAPSRLNEQFF.

This clone was seen only once. The chain has TRBV5-4 and TRBJ2-3, with D perhaps matching TRBD2 (5 bases). V lost 0 bases and J lost 0, with 11 bases in between. CDR1 is SGHNT, CDR2 YYREEE, per germline (reference sequence). CDR3 length: 16 amino acids. CDR3 DNA sequence: TGTGCCAGCAGCTTGGGCCTAGCCCCTAGCACAGATACGCAGTATTTT. It translates to CASSLGLAPSTDTQYF.

The V call is TRBV28, the J call TRBJ2-7, with D possibly TRBD2 on 5 matching bases. CDR1 is MDHEN and CDR2 is SYDVKM in the germline V gene. The V and J ends lost 3 bases and 2 bases respectively, with 17 bases between them. This CDR3 spans 16 amino acids. In DNA form, the CDR3 reads TGTGCCAGCAGTTTCCTACTTGCGGGTGCTACCTACGAGCAGTACTTC. Protein product: CASSFLLAGATYEQYF.

The table lists this clone with a few counts. The V and J genes are TRBV28 and TRBJ2-2; TRBD1 is a possible D gene (5 bases). The germline V and J ends were trimmed by 5 bases and 1 base, with 17 bases remaining between them. This CDR3 has 17 residues. The germline gives CDR1 MDHEN, CDR2 SYDVKM. The CDR3 nucleotides read TGTGCCAGCAGTCCCGGGCACAGGATCATGAACACCGGGGAGCTGTTTTTT. This encodes CASSPGHRIMNTGELFF. The complete variable domain, with remaining parts taken from reference TRBV28 and TRBJ2-2, reads DVKVTQSSRYLVKRTGEKVFLECVQDMDHENMFWYRQDPGLGLRLIYFSYDVKMKEKGDIPEGYSVSREKKERFSLILESASTNQTSMYLCASSPGHRIMNTGELFFGEGSRLTVL.